This passage covers 30 T cell receptor beta chains from one sample sequenced in a study of neurological immune-mediated disorders. Via MiXCR, TCRdb re-called the 5' RACE reads, giving one row per CDR3 protein. The table shows under 130,000 distinct CDR3 sequences, with roughly a tenth occurring only once. Time point here: longitudinal time-point 3. The sample taken for sequencing was PBMCs. The receptors originated from a female donor with HTLV-1-associated myelopathy (HAM/TSP).

This clonotype was counted a few times. The genes are TRBV5-1 and TRBJ1-5; 8 bases agree with TRBD1. The CDR3 sequence is 20 residues long. V was clipped by 4 bases and J by 4 bases; unmatched bases: 22. Germline CDR1 reads SGHRS; CDR2 reads YFSETQ. The CDR3 DNA follows: TGCGCCAGCAGCCGGCCTACCGGGACAGGACCGATTTTTCATAATCAGCCCCAGCATTTT. Translated: CASSRPTGTGPIFHNQPQHF.

This clonotype was recorded many times. V and J are TRBV5-1 and TRBJ2-2; tentatively, D is TRBD1 or TRBD2 (5 bases each). There are 15 residues in the CDR3. Trimming took off 2 bases at V and 8 bases at J, with 16 bases between the two ends. CDR1 SGHRS and CDR2 YFSETQ come from the germline V gene. The CDR3 region is CASSLSTGTSGELFF. CDR3 nucleotide sequence: TGCGCCAGCAGCTTATCAACCGGGACCTCAGGGGAGCTGTTTTTT.

This clonotype was observed at least ten times. The V gene is TRBV28, the J gene TRBJ1-1, with unresolved D. Germline CDR1 and CDR2: MDHEN and SYDVKM. Trimming removed 6 bases from V and 1 base from J, with 18 bases in between. This CDR3 comprises 16 residues. This CDR3 is CASRRFKVAQNTEAFF. The CDR3 region has the DNA TGTGCCAGCAGGAGGTTTAAGGTGGCGCAGAACACTGAAGCTTTCTTT.

A remark on this clonotype: This sequence may be a read error, since a much larger clone differs from it by one base. The J gene is TRBJ1-1, the V gene TRBV5-6; D remains ambiguous. Germline V CDR1 and CDR2: SGHDT, YYEEEE. The CDR3 has 11 residues. Trimming left V 5 bases short and J 5 bases short, with 7 bases between. DNA for the CDR3: TGTGCCAGCAGTTCACAGACTGAAGCTTTCTTT. Translated: CASSSQTEAFF.

This clonotype was recorded many times. The rearrangement links TRBV6-5 to TRBJ2-1; 8 bases map to TRBD1. Germline V lookup: CDR1 MNHEY, CDR2 SVGAGI. V dropped 8 bases and J dropped 5; count of bases not matched to a gene: 8. The CDR3 is 14 residues long. The CDR3 coding sequence is TGTGCCAGCCGCAGGGACAGGCAAAACAATGAGCAGTTCTTC. Translating it yields CASRRDRQNNEQFF.

This chain links TRBV20-1 with TRBJ1-2, with TRBD1 as a possible D gene (5 bases). This CDR3 has 12 amino acids. CDR1 and CDR2 (germline): DFQATT, SNEGSKA (reference sequence). The germline V and J ends were trimmed by 0 bases and 8 bases, with 10 bases remaining between them. CDR3: CSARDYRQGYTF. The CDR3 coding sequence is TGCAGTGCTAGAGATTACAGGCAGGGCTACACCTTC.

The chain has TRBV14 and TRBJ2-7; TRBD2 matches 10 bases. J lost 3 bases, V lost 4 bases, and 3 bases had no gene match. Germline V gives CDR1 SGHDN, CDR2 FVKESK. The CDR3 totals 14 residues. In DNA form, the CDR3 reads TGTGCCAGCAGCCCAGTAGCGGGGGGCTACGAGCAGTACTTC. This gives the protein CASSPVAGGYEQYF.

This clonotype came up many times. The rearrangement uses TRBV28 and TRBJ1-2, with 9 bases fitting TRBD1. Germline CDR1 and CDR2: MDHEN and SYDVKM. V shed 5 bases and J 8 bases; nucleotides not matched to a gene: 6. The CDR3 runs 13 residues. The CDR3 spells CASSGDRVVGYTF. DNA of the CDR3: TGTGCCAGCAGTGGGGACAGGGTTGTCGGCTACACCTTC.

This clonotype has more than one count but fewer than ten. The J gene is TRBJ2-2, the V gene TRBV11-2, with D possibly being TRBD2 (5 bases). Deletions cut 2 bases from V and 6 bases from J, with 19 bases between. The CDR3 length is 17 residues. The germline V gene encodes CDR1 SGHAT and CDR2 FQNNGV. CDR3 DNA sequence: TGTGCCAGCAGCTTAACAGTAATGTCTAGCTGGGCCGGGGAGCTGTTTTTT. This codes for CASSLTVMSSWAGELFF. Looking up the rest from reference TRBV11-2 and TRBJ2-2 gives the full variable domain: EAGVAQSPRYKIIEKRQSVAFWCNPISGHATLYWYQQILGQGPKLLIQFQNNGVVDDSQLPKDRFSAERLKGVDSTLKIQPAKLEDSAVYLCASSLTVMSSWAGELFFGEGSRLTVL.

This clonotype has ten or more counts. The chain combines TRBV28 with TRBJ2-1; TRBD1 matches 11 bases. Germline CDR1 reads MDHEN; CDR2 reads SYDVKM. The CDR3 runs 15 residues. Trimming at V came to 6 bases and at J to 6 bases, leaving 7 bases not matched to a gene. The CDR3 DNA is TGTGCCAGCAGCCCGCTCGGGACAGGGGGCAATGAGCAGTTCTTC. It encodes CASSPLGTGGNEQFF.

This clonotype was recorded at least ten times. The chain combines TRBV20-1 with TRBJ1-6, with D perhaps TRBD1 (5 bases). The CDR3 runs 16 residues. Germline V lookup: CDR1 DFQATT, CDR2 SNEGSKA (reference sequence). Trimming removed 5 bases from V and 0 bases from J, with 14 bases in between. For the CDR3, the DNA is TGCAGTGCTGGGGCTACCCTGAGCTCCTATAATTCACCCCTCCACTTT. Protein: CSAGATLSSYNSPLHF.

With regard to this clonotype: One end of the junction is discordant with germline, which a read error may explain. The chain recombines TRBV6-5 with TRBJ2-6; D unclear. CDR1 is MNHEY and CDR2 is SVGAGI in the germline V gene. This CDR3 is built from 15 residues. DNA of the CDR3: TGTGCCAGCAGTCTACTAAGCACTGGGGACAACGTCCTGACTTTC. Its translation is CASSLLSTGDNVLTF.

This clonotype came up many times. The chain is built from TRBV12-3 or TRBV12-4 and TRBJ2-7; unclear D gene. Trimming pared 1 base from V and 3 bases from J, leaving 7 bases between. The CDR3 extends over 13 amino acids. The CDR3 sequence: CASSLVGYYEQYF. CDR3 nucleotide sequence: TGTGCCAGCAGTTTAGTGGGTTACTACGAGCAGTACTTC.

This clonotype was seen repeatedly, ten times or more. The chain employs TRBV5-1 and TRBJ1-2, with D maybe TRBD1 (5 bases). In germline, CDR1 is SGHRS, CDR2 YFSETQ. Between the trimmed V and J ends, which lost 2 bases and 7 bases, there was a span of 12 bases. The CDR3 covers 13 residues. CDR3 region: CASSFGRDAGYTF. The CDR3 DNA sequence: TGCGCCAGCAGCTTTGGTAGGGACGCTGGCTACACCTTC.

V is TRBV28 and J is TRBJ2-1; D uncertain. CDR1 is MDHEN, CDR2 SYDVKM, per germline. The CDR3 is 11 amino acids. V gave up 3 bases and J gave up 6 bases, with 3 bases separating them. The CDR3 nucleotides are TGTGCCAGCAGTTTTGCCAATGAGCAGTTCTTC. Its protein is CASSFANEQFF.

Many counts were recorded for this clonotype. The gene calls are TRBV5-1 and TRBJ2-3, with 9 bases matching TRBD2. Trimming cost V 4 bases and J 4 bases; bases outside gene matches: 4. This CDR3 spans 14 amino acids. From germline, CDR1 is SGHRS and CDR2 YFSETQ. The DNA for the CDR3 is TGCGCCAGCAGCCGGCGGGGGGGCGCAGATACGCAGTATTTT. Its protein product is CASSRRGGADTQYF. The variable domain in full, with the rest retrieved from reference TRBV5-1 and TRBJ2-3, is KAGVTQTPRYLIKTRGQQVTLSCSPISGHRSVSWYQQTPGQGLQFLFEYFSETQRNKGNFPGRFSGRQFSNSRSEMNVSTLELGDSALYLCASSRRGGADTQYFGPGTRLTVL.

This clonotype came up many times. The chain couples TRBV6-5 to TRBJ1-4, with 9 bases identical to TRBD1. CDR1 MNHEY and CDR2 SVGAGI come from the germline V gene. V shed 0 bases and J 5 bases; nucleotides not matched to a gene: 7. This CDR3 is 17 amino acids long. CDR3 nucleotides: TGTGCCAGCAGTTACTCTCTATTAGGGACAGGGAATGAAAAACTGTTTTTT. It codes for CASSYSLLGTGNEKLFF.

This clonotype was observed many times. The chain employs TRBV5-1 and TRBJ2-7, with D hard to call. Germline CDR1 and CDR2: SGHRS and YFSETQ. The CDR3 is made up of 15 amino acids. Trimming cost V 4 bases and J 0 bases, with 14 bases left between them. The CDR3 sequence is CASSDFAKGSYEQYF. In nucleotides, the CDR3 is TGCGCCAGCAGCGATTTTGCTAAGGGCTCCTACGAGCAGTACTTC.

The chain has TRBV12-3 or TRBV12-4 and TRBJ2-3; no clear D. The CDR3 runs 13 residues. Between the trimmed V and J ends, which lost 3 bases and 2 bases, there was a span of 6 bases. DNA of the CDR3: TGTGCCAGCAGTTTCCTTACCACAGATACGCAGTATTTT. Protein sequence: CASSFLTTDTQYF.

This clonotype has at least ten counts. The gene calls are TRBV7-2 and TRBJ2-7, with D uncertain. The CDR3 has 12 residues. Germline V gives CDR1 SGHTA, CDR2 FQGNSA. V was shortened by 5 bases and J by 3 bases, with 8 bases between the two germline ends. CDR3 coding DNA: TGTGCCAGCAGCCAGGACGACTACGAGCAGTACTTC. Protein: CASSQDDYEQYF.

This clonotype has at least ten counts. V is TRBV9 and J is TRBJ2-1; D assignment may be TRBD1 or TRBD2 (6 bases each). CDR1 is SGDLS and CDR2 is YYNGEE in the germline V gene. There are 15 residues in the CDR3. With 3 bases removed from V and 8 bases from J, the gap between germline ends came to 18 bases. The CDR3 DNA reads as TGTGCCAGCAGCGCGATCCTGGGGGGCCCGGATGAGCAGTTCTTC. Residues: CASSAILGGPDEQFF.

This clonotype has a count of ten or more. The chain joins TRBV5-1 to TRBJ2-1; tentatively, D is TRBD1 (5 bases). Germline CDR1 is SGHRS and CDR2 is YFSETQ. Trimming pared 0 bases from V and 8 bases from J, leaving 12 bases between. This CDR3 has 14 amino acids. The CDR3 sequence is CASSLGAGNDEQFF. DNA of the CDR3: TGCGCCAGCAGCTTGGGGGCAGGGAACGATGAGCAGTTCTTC.

This clonotype was picked up many times. The rearrangement uses TRBV7-9 and TRBJ2-1, with TRBD1 matching over 7 bases. J lost 3 bases, V lost 3 bases, and 2 bases had no gene match. There are 14 residues in the CDR3. CDR1 and CDR2 (germline): SEHNR, FQNEAQ (reference sequence). DNA for the CDR3: TGTGCCAGCAGCTTGGGGACAGACTACAATGAGCAGTTCTTC. Amino acids: CASSLGTDYNEQFF.

This clonotype was counted at least ten times. The rearrangement uses TRBV7-9 and TRBJ1-4, with no clear D. CDR3 length: 14 residues. The germline gives CDR1 SEHNR, CDR2 FQNEAQ (reference sequence). The V gene lost 5 bases and the J gene lost 5 bases, with 12 bases spanning the gap. CDR3 nucleotide sequence: TGTGCCAGCAGCCAATCCGGTAGAAATGAAAAACTGTTTTTT. It codes for CASSQSGRNEKLFF. The full variable domain, with the rest looked up from reference TRBV7-9 and TRBJ1-4, is DTGVSQNPRHKITKRGQNVTFRCDPISEHNRLYWYRQTLGQGPEFLTYFQNEAQLEKSRLLSDRFSAERPKGSFSTLEIQRTEQGDSAMYLCASSQSGRNEKLFFGSGTQLSVL.

There are many counts of this clonotype. The rearrangement joins TRBV30 to TRBJ1-1; no clear D. CDR3 length: 17 residues. V was trimmed by 0 bases and J by 2 bases, leaving 19 bases between them. Looked up from germline, CDR1 is GTSNPN and CDR2 is SVGIG (reference sequence). The CDR3 nucleotides read TGTGCCTGGAGTGTATCCTCCGGGGTTTTTGAAAACACTGAAGCTTTCTTT. Its translation is CAWSVSSGVFENTEAFF. The full variable domain, completed using reference TRBV30 and TRBJ1-1, is SQTIHQWPATLVQPVGSPLSLECTVEGTSNPNLYWYRQAAGRGLQLLFYSVGIGQISSEVPQNLSASRPQDRQFILSSKKLLLSDSGFYLCAWSVSSGVFENTEAFFGQGTRLTVV.

This clonotype was seen ten or more times. This sequence joins TRBV5-1 and TRBJ1-2; weak D call: TRBD1 (6 bases). Per the germline V gene, CDR1 is SGHRS and CDR2 is YFSETQ. This CDR3 is built from 15 residues. V gave up 3 bases and J gave up 6 bases, with 18 bases separating them. CDR3 protein: CASSSNPSQGNGYTF. Here the CDR3 DNA reads TGCGCCAGCAGCTCGAACCCCTCACAGGGAAATGGCTACACCTTC.

This chain connects TRBV5-1 to TRBJ1-5; 12 nucleotides align to TRBD1. V gave up 3 bases and J gave up 4 bases; unmatched junction bases: 2. Looked up from germline, CDR1 is SGHRS and CDR2 is YFSETQ. The CDR3 runs 15 residues. The CDR3 protein is CASSWGQGANQPQHF. In nucleotides, the CDR3 is TGCGCCAGCAGCTGGGGACAGGGGGCTAATCAGCCCCAGCATTTT.

The chain is built from TRBV20-1 and TRBJ2-4, with TRBD1 matching 8 bases. The CDR3 runs 16 residues. CDR1 is DFQATT, CDR2 SNEGSKA, per germline (reference sequence). The V gene end was trimmed by 8 bases and the J gene end by 1 base; junction bases not matched to a gene: 13. The CDR3 DNA follows: TGCAGTTCGTCAGGAAACAGGGGGATCGCCAAAAACATTCAGTACTTC. Residues: CSSSGNRGIAKNIQYF.

This clonotype has just a few counts. This rearrangement joins TRBV7-3 to TRBJ2-1, with 7 bases lining up with TRBD2. Germline CDR1 SGHTA, CDR2 FQGTGA. The CDR3 has 13 residues. V lost 5 bases to trimming and J lost 12 bases; unmatched junction nucleotides: 10. The CDR3 DNA follows: TGTGCCAGCAGCCTGACTAGCACGAGTGGGCAGTTCTTC. Amino acids: CASSLTSTSGQFF. The entire variable domain, with the rest obtained from reference TRBV7-3 and TRBJ2-1, is as follows: GAGVSQTPSNKVTEKGKYVELRCDPISGHTALYWYRQSLGQGPEFLIYFQGTGAADDSGLPNDRFFAVRPEGSVSTLKIQRTERGDSAVYLCASSLTSTSGQFFGPGTRLTVL.

At least ten counts were recorded for this clonotype. The chain has TRBV20-1 and TRBJ1-1; weak D call: TRBD1 (6 bases). The CDR3 runs to 14 residues. V dropped 5 bases and J dropped 6 bases, with 19 bases sitting between them. The V gene's germline CDR1 is DFQATT and CDR2 SNEGSKA (reference sequence). The CDR3 coding sequence is TGCAGTGCTCCTCTAGCGGGCAGGGGCGCTGAAGCTTTCTTT. This translates into CSAPLAGRGAEAFF.